The 20 T cell receptor beta chains below come from one sample, sequenced in a study of blood T cell repertoires in COVID-19. The assay was immunoSEQ multiplex PCR, and TCRdb's table has in-frame clones only and misses some. The table has roughly 25,000 clones, over 60% seen once. The sample taken for sequencing was peripheral blood. Receptors originate from a woman at least 80 years old with acute or convalescent COVID-19.

In this sample, this clone turned up a few times. The chain recombines TRBV5-6 with TRBJ1-1; D unresolved. The CDR3 has 12 amino acids. Trimming took off 3 bases at V and 6 bases at J, with 9 bases between the two ends. The germline V gene encodes CDR1 SGHDT and CDR2 YYEEEE. CDR3 coding DNA: TGTGCCAGCAGCTGGTCCGAGGCTGAAGCTTTCTTT. The encoded protein is CASSWSEAEAFF.

The rearrangement links TRBV5-1 to TRBJ2-5, with TRBD1 matching 8 bases. Germline-derived CDR1 and CDR2 are SGHRS and YFSETQ. V shed 5 bases and J 3 bases; nucleotides not matched to a gene: 3. The CDR3 is 13 amino acids. CDR3 bases: TGCGCCAGCAGTTACAGGGGGGAAGAGACCCAGTACTTC. It translates to CASSYRGEETQYF.

The chain recombines TRBV5-4 with TRBJ2-1; 10 bases fit TRBD2. The length of the CDR3 is 15 residues. CDR1 and CDR2 (germline): SGHNT, YYREEE (reference sequence). The ends lost 4 bases at V and 4 bases at J; junction bases unmatched: 5. The CDR3 here is CASSPGLADYNEQFF. CDR3 in DNA: TGTGCCAGCAGCCCTGGACTAGCGGATTACAATGAGCAGTTCTTC.

The V call is TRBV19, the J call TRBJ1-2; 7 bases match TRBD1. The CDR3 is 14 residues long. J gave up 4 bases and V 5 bases, and 7 bases lay outside the gene matches. Germline values: CDR1 LNHDA, CDR2 SQIVND (reference sequence). CDR3 sequence reads: CASSPGTVSYGYTF. In nucleotides, the CDR3 is TGTGCCAGTAGTCCCGGGACAGTCTCCTATGGCTACACCTTC.

This chain joins TRBV9 and TRBJ1-4; 9 nucleotides line up with TRBD1. Germline values: CDR1 SGDLS, CDR2 YYNGEE. The trim removed 0 bases at V and 6 bases at J, leaving 3 bases unmatched. This CDR3 is 15 amino acids long. The CDR3 here is CASSVGWTGDEKLFF. As DNA, the CDR3 is TGTGCCAGCAGCGTAGGGTGGACAGGGGATGAAAAACTGTTTTTT.

This chain connects TRBV6-5 to TRBJ2-6; tentative D call: TRBD1 (5 bases). V gave up 0 bases and J gave up 4 bases, with 7 bases separating them. CDR1 and CDR2 (germline): MNHEY, SVGAGI. CDR3 length equals 15 residues. CDR3 in DNA: TGTGCCAGCAGTTACTCAGGGGCCGGGGCCAACGTCCTGACTTTC. It translates to CASSYSGAGANVLTF.

The chain has TRBV10-3 and TRBJ2-7; 9 nucleotides agree with TRBD2. In germline, CDR1 is ENHRY, CDR2 SYGVKD. This CDR3 is 14 amino acids long. The V and J ends lost 4 bases and 7 bases, in that order; junction bases with no gene match: 8. Written as DNA, the CDR3 is TGTGCCATCAGTGTCGGCGGGGGGGCGGAAGAGCAGTACTTC. This sequence encodes CAISVGGGAEEQYF.

This chain connects TRBV3-1 (or the pseudogene TRBV3-2) to TRBJ1-3; tentatively, D is TRBD1 (5 bases). Germline values: CDR1 LGHDT, CDR2 YNNKEL (reference sequence). Trimming took off 8 bases at V and 9 bases at J, with 14 bases between the two ends. CDR3 length: 12 residues. CDR3 in amino acids: CASAGTGGTIYF. The CDR3 nucleotides are TGTGCCAGCGCTGGGACTGGGGGCACCATATATTTT.

The chain uses TRBV19 and TRBJ1-1; tentative D call: TRBD1 (6 bases). The CDR3 totals 16 residues. In germline, CDR1 is LNHDA, CDR2 SQIVND (reference sequence). Trimming pared 6 bases from V and 0 bases from J, leaving 17 bases between. For the CDR3, the DNA is TGTGCCAGTAGCCAAACAGGGCCACCTATGAACACTGAAGCTTTCTTT. Protein sequence: CASSQTGPPMNTEAFF.

This rearrangement joins TRBV7-9 to TRBJ2-7; tentative D call: TRBD1 (7 bases). Trimming removed 2 bases at V and 1 base at J, with 12 bases between. The CDR3 is 15 residues long. CDR1 SEHNR and CDR2 FQNEAQ come from the germline V gene (reference sequence). CDR3 amino acids: CASSLQAGQSYEQYF. The DNA of the CDR3 is TGTGCCAGCAGCTTACAGGCGGGACAGTCCTACGAGCAGTACTTC.

DNA for the CDR3: TGTGCCATCAGAGGGGACAGGGGCTTTTCCTACGAGCAGTACTTC. Residues: CAIRGDRGFSYEQYF. The genes are TRBV10-3 and TRBJ2-7, with 10 bases identical to TRBD1. J was trimmed by 1 base and V by 6 bases; bases with no gene match: 6. The CDR3 contains 15 residues. Germline lookup yields CDR1 ENHRY and CDR2 SYGVKD.

V gene TRBV5-1 combines with J gene TRBJ2-1; D may be TRBD2 (5 bases). This CDR3 spans 16 amino acids. The ends were cut back, 4 bases at V and 0 bases at J, with 14 bases in the middle. Germline V CDR1 and CDR2: SGHRS, YFSETQ. The CDR3 sequence: CASSPLLSGSYNEQFF. The CDR3 DNA is TGCGCCAGCAGCCCCCTCCTAAGCGGCTCCTACAATGAGCAGTTCTTC.

For the CDR3, the DNA is TGCAGTGCTAGCGGGACAGCTGGCTACACCTTC. Translating it yields CSASGTAGYTF. The chain has TRBV20-1 and TRBJ1-2, with TRBD1 identical over 7 bases. CDR1 is DFQATT, CDR2 SNEGSKA, per germline (reference sequence). V shed 3 bases, J shed 7 bases, and the junction held 2 bases outside the gene matches. The CDR3 runs to 11 residues.

The chain uses TRBV30 and TRBJ1-2; D unclear. Trimming stripped 0 bases from V and 3 bases from J, with 8 bases between. Germline loops: CDR1 GTSNPN, CDR2 SVGIG (reference sequence). The CDR3 covers 13 residues. DNA of the CDR3: TGTGCCTGGAGTGTGAGGAGAGACTATGGCTACACCTTC. Encoded protein: CAWSVRRDYGYTF.

The V and J genes are TRBV7-2 and TRBJ1-6; a weak D match, TRBD1 (6 bases). Germline CDR1 is SGHTA and CDR2 is FQGNSA. The CDR3 runs 13 residues. Trimming cost V 4 bases and J 10 bases, with 11 bases left between them. The CDR3 is CASSYTGRSPLHF. CDR3 DNA sequence: TGTGCCAGCAGCTACACAGGGAGATCACCCCTCCACTTT.

The rearrangement uses TRBV3-1 (or the pseudogene TRBV3-2) and TRBJ1-4; a possible D gene is TRBD1 (5 bases). V dropped 1 base and J dropped 4 bases, with 10 bases sitting between them. The CDR3 loop spans 15 amino acids. Germline loops: CDR1 LGHDT, CDR2 YNNKEL (reference sequence). The CDR3 DNA reads as TGTGCCAGCAGCCAAGTCCCAGGGCTTAATGAAAAACTGTTTTTT. This codes for CASSQVPGLNEKLFF.

As concerns this clone: The same CDR3 is also encoded by other DNA sequences in this sample. The chain links TRBV7-9 to TRBJ1-1; no definite D call. CDR1 is SEHNR, CDR2 FQNEAQ, per germline (reference sequence). Trimming removed 5 bases at V and 3 bases at J, with 13 bases between. This CDR3 contains 14 residues. CDR3 region: CASSPVTVDTEAFF. The CDR3 DNA is TGTGCCAGCAGCCCAGTGACTGTGGACACTGAAGCTTTCTTT.

The DNA for the CDR3 is TGTGCCTGTGATTTGACAGTGGTAGAGCAGTACTTC. The encoded protein is CACDLTVVEQYF. V gene TRBV30 combines with J gene TRBJ2-7; a weak D match, TRBD1 (5 bases). Trimming left V 6 bases short and J 7 bases short, with 16 bases between. Germline CDR1 reads GTSNPN; CDR2 reads SVGIG (reference sequence). This CDR3 is 12 amino acids long.

The CDR3 loop is CASSWTSGGTTDTQYF. In DNA form, the CDR3 reads TGTGCCAGCAGCTGGACCAGCGGGGGGACCACAGATACGCAGTATTTT. The chain has TRBV7-9 and TRBJ2-3; TRBD2 matches 9 bases. Trimming at V came to 4 bases and at J to 2 bases, leaving 7 bases not matched to a gene. CDR3 length equals 16 residues. Germline CDR1 is SEHNR and CDR2 is FQNEAQ (reference sequence).

This clone was observed a few times. The rearrangement links TRBV7-8 to TRBJ2-1, with 8 bases that match TRBD2. CDR1 and CDR2 from the germline V gene are SGHVS and FQNEAQ. The J segment lost 2 bases and the V segment lost 3 bases, leaving 3 bases of the junction unmatched. This CDR3 is 15 amino acids long. CDR3 DNA sequence: TGTGCCAGCAGCTTGGAGACTAGCGCCTACAATGAGCAGTTCTTC. Protein: CASSLETSAYNEQFF. The full variable domain, in which reference TRBV7-8 and TRBJ2-1 provide the parts outside the CDR3, is GAGVSQSPRYKVAKRGQDVALRCDPISGHVSLFWYQQALGQGPEFLTYFQNEAQLDKSGLPSDRFFAERPEGSVSTLKIQRTQQEDSAVYLCASSLETSAYNEQFFGPGTRLTVL.